This is a list of T cell receptor beta chains from one sample in a study of blood T cells in healthy people across ages. TCRdb passed the 5' RACE reads through MiXCR, listing each CDR3 protein once. Of about 780,000 distinct CDR3 sequences in the sample, roughly 46% were seen once. The sequenced sample consisted of blood. These receptors came from a man aged 80 or over in good health. Both conserved end residues are part of each CDR3. D genes are given only for firm matches. Clone size, where shown, is once, few, many, or a class for clones that have expanded.

j_call: TRBJ2-7
clone_size: -
d_call: TRBD2
v_call: TRBV28
cdr3_aa: CASSLHGTSGREYF
cdr3_nt: TGTGCCAGCAGTTTACACGGGACTAGCGGGAGGGAGTACTTC

j_call: TRBJ2-5
clone_size: many
d_call: TRBD1
v_call: TRBV5-1
cdr3_aa: CASSQDRATETQYF
cdr3_nt: TGCGCCAGCAGTCAGGACAGGGCCACCGAGACCCAGTACTTC

j_call: TRBJ2-7
clone_size: -
d_call: -
v_call: TRBV21-1
cdr3_aa: CASSKVYRKEQYF
cdr3_nt: TGTGCCAGCAGCAAAGTGTACCGTAAAGAGCAGTACTTC

j_call: TRBJ1-5
clone_size: few
d_call: -
v_call: TRBV4-3
cdr3_aa: CASSQDLGNQPQHF
cdr3_nt: TGCGCCAGCAGCCAAGATCTAGGAAATCAGCCCCAGCATTTT

j_call: TRBJ2-3
clone_size: -
d_call: -
v_call: TRBV3-1
cdr3_aa: CASSQENTQYF
cdr3_nt: TGTGCCAGCAGCCAAGAGAATACGCAGTATTTT

j_call: TRBJ1-2
clone_size: once
d_call: -
v_call: TRBV20-1
cdr3_aa: CSARDSKGWDYGYTF
cdr3_nt: TGCAGTGCTAGAGACTCAAAGGGATGGGACTATGGCTACACCTTC

j_call: TRBJ2-7
clone_size: few
d_call: -
v_call: TRBV7-2
cdr3_aa: CASSPNEHDEQYF
cdr3_nt: TGTGCCAGCAGCCCCAACGAGCACGACGAGCAGTACTTC

j_call: TRBJ1-2
clone_size: -
d_call: TRBD1
v_call: TRBV29-1
cdr3_aa: CSVPKTGNYGYTF
cdr3_nt: TGCAGCGTTCCAAAGACAGGGAACTATGGCTACACCTTC

j_call: TRBJ2-3
clone_size: -
d_call: TRBD2
v_call: TRBV7-3
cdr3_aa: CASSSASGSIADTQYF
cdr3_nt: TGTGCCAGCAGCTCGGCTAGCGGGAGTATAGCAGATACGCAGTATTTT

j_call: TRBJ2-7
clone_size: -
d_call: -
v_call: TRBV6-5
cdr3_aa: CANSPGSDEQYF
cdr3_nt: TGTGCCAACAGCCCGGGGTCCGACGAGCAGTACTTC

j_call: TRBJ1-2
clone_size: few
d_call: TRBD1
v_call: TRBV27
cdr3_aa: CASSLSAGQGSYGYTF
cdr3_nt: TGTGCCAGCAGTTTATCTGCGGGACAGGGGTCGTATGGCTACACCTTC

j_call: TRBJ2-1
clone_size: many
d_call: -
v_call: TRBV4-3
cdr3_aa: CASSQDWSSYNEQFF
cdr3_nt: TGCGCCAGCAGCCAAGATTGGAGCTCCTACAATGAGCAGTTCTTC

j_call: TRBJ2-1
clone_size: few
d_call: TRBD2
v_call: TRBV11-3
cdr3_aa: CASSLDLAGSYNEQFF
cdr3_nt: TGTGCCAGCAGCTTAGACCTAGCGGGATCCTACAATGAGCAGTTCTTC

j_call: TRBJ2-4
clone_size: -
d_call: -
v_call: TRBV5-1
cdr3_aa: CASSLSAGIAKNIQYF
cdr3_nt: TGCGCCAGCAGCTTGAGCGCGGGGATAGCCAAAAACATTCAGTACTTC

j_call: TRBJ2-1
clone_size: few
d_call: TRBD2
v_call: TRBV9
cdr3_aa: CASSVPTGGSYNEQFF
cdr3_nt: TGTGCCAGCAGCGTCCCAACGGGGGGCTCCTACAATGAGCAGTTCTTC

j_call: TRBJ2-1
clone_size: -
d_call: TRBD2
v_call: TRBV6-2/TRBV6-3
cdr3_aa: CASSYRPSGGNEQFF
cdr3_nt: TGTGCCAGCAGTTACAGGCCGAGCGGGGGGAATGAGCAGTTCTTC

j_call: TRBJ2-3
clone_size: few
d_call: TRBD2
v_call: TRBV11-2
cdr3_aa: CASRGAGSTDTQYF
cdr3_nt: TGTGCCAGCAGGGGAGCGGGGAGCACAGATACGCAGTATTTT

j_call: TRBJ2-1
clone_size: -
d_call: -
v_call: TRBV20-1
cdr3_aa: CSARPGADEQFF
cdr3_nt: TGCAGTGCCCGTCCGGGGGCCGATGAGCAGTTCTTC

j_call: TRBJ2-2
clone_size: many
d_call: TRBD2
v_call: TRBV15
cdr3_aa: CATSRDDTGRAGELFF
cdr3_nt: TGTGCCACCAGCAGAGATGACACGGGGAGGGCCGGGGAGCTGTTTTTT

j_call: TRBJ2-2
clone_size: -
d_call: -
v_call: TRBV18
cdr3_aa: CASSPRLGSNTGELFF
cdr3_nt: TGTGCCAGCTCACCACGATTAGGGTCGAACACCGGGGAGCTGTTTTTT

j_call: TRBJ1-5
clone_size: -
d_call: -
v_call: TRBV4-2
cdr3_aa: CASSQAAGLSNQPQHF
cdr3_nt: TGTGCCAGCAGCCAAGCGGCGGGGCTCAGCAATCAGCCCCAGCATTTT

j_call: TRBJ2-1
clone_size: -
d_call: TRBD2
v_call: TRBV7-3
cdr3_aa: CASSQGLAGMNEQFF
cdr3_nt: TGTGCCAGCAGCCAGGGACTAGCGGGAATGAATGAGCAGTTCTTC

j_call: TRBJ1-2
clone_size: -
d_call: TRBD1
v_call: TRBV12-3/TRBV12-4
cdr3_aa: CASSLKGGDYTF
cdr3_nt: TGTGCCAGCAGTTTAAAAGGGGGCGACTACACCTTC

j_call: TRBJ2-5
clone_size: few
d_call: -
v_call: TRBV9
cdr3_aa: CASSVDADPGQYF
cdr3_nt: TGTGCCAGCAGCGTAGATGCGGACCCTGGGCAGTACTTC

j_call: TRBJ2-5
clone_size: -
d_call: -
v_call: TRBV20-1
cdr3_aa: CSALEGSIQETQYF
cdr3_nt: TGCAGTGCCCTCGAGGGTAGTATCCAAGAGACCCAGTACTTC

j_call: TRBJ2-7
clone_size: many
d_call: TRBD1
v_call: TRBV18
cdr3_aa: CASSPRDRGEQYF
cdr3_nt: TGTGCCAGCTCACCACGGGACAGGGGGGAGCAGTACTTC

j_call: TRBJ2-6
clone_size: -
d_call: -
v_call: TRBV13
cdr3_aa: CASSLEGSVVAYFGANVLTF
cdr3_nt: TGTGCCAGCAGCTTAGAGGGTTCGGTCGTGGCCTACTTTGGGGCCAACGTCCTGACTTTC

j_call: TRBJ1-6
clone_size: -
d_call: -
v_call: TRBV6-5
cdr3_aa: CASSSPATVFNSPLHF
cdr3_nt: TGTGCCAGCAGCTCTCCGGCGACAGTATTCAATTCACCCCTCCACTTT

j_call: TRBJ2-7
clone_size: -
d_call: -
v_call: TRBV27
cdr3_aa: CASSLRRDREQYF
cdr3_nt: TGTGCCAGCAGTTTAAGGAGGGACCGTGAGCAGTACTTC